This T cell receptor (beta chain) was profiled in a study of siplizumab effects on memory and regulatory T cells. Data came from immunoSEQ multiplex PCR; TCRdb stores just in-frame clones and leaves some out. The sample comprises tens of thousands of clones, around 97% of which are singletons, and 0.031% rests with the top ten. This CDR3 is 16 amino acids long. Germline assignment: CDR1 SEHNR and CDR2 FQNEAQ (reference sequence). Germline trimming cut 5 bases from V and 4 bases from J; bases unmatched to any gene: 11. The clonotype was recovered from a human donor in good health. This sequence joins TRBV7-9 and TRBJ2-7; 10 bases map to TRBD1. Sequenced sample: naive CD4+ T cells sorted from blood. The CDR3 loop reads CASSPSTGGLGYEQYF. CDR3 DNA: TGTGCCAGCAGCCCCTCGACAGGGGGCTTAGGGTACGAGCAGTACTTC.